These 6 T cell receptor beta chains originate from one sample sequenced in a study of cytomegalovirus exposure and HLA in healthy donors. PCR involved 60 Vbeta and 13 Jbeta primers. TCRdb's table, derived via immunoSEQ multiplex PCR, lists solely in-frame clones and lacks some. The sample records 150,000 or so clones, roughly 70% being singletons. The sequencing input was PBMCs. The source of these receptors is a man younger than 40 in good health and CMV-seronegative.

The genes are TRBV11-2 and TRBJ2-1; 10 bases agree with TRBD2. Germline-derived CDR1 and CDR2 are SGHAT and FQNNGV. The V and J ends lost 3 bases and 3 bases, in that order; junction bases with no gene match: 2. CDR3 length: 15 amino acids. CDR3 sequence: CASSFSGGNYNEQFF. CDR3 nucleotides: TGTGCCAGCAGCTTTAGCGGGGGGAACTACAATGAGCAGTTCTTC.

This chain links TRBV11-3 with TRBJ2-5; 10 bases fit TRBD2. The CDR3 totals 17 residues. The V segment lost 4 bases and the J segment 4 bases; nucleotides outside the gene matches: 12. Germline values: CDR1 SGHNT, CDR2 YENEEA. The CDR3 region is CASSSKTSGVFVETQYF. The CDR3 DNA reads as TGTGCCAGCAGCTCCAAAACTAGCGGGGTTTTTGTAGAGACCCAGTACTTC. The full variable domain, in which reference TRBV11-3 and TRBJ2-5 provide the parts outside the CDR3, is EAGVVQSPRYKIIEKKQPVAFWCNPISGHNTLYWYLQNLGQGPELLIRYENEEAVDDSQLPKDRFSAERLKGVDSTLKIQPAELGDSAVYLCASSSKTSGVFVETQYFGPGTRLLVL.

This clone has a handful of counts. The sample contains more than one DNA sequence encoding this CDR3. The CDR3 loop reads CASSLGTGGTEAFF. CDR3 bases: TGTGCCAGCAGTTTAGGGACAGGGGGGACTGAAGCTTTCTTT. The V call is TRBV6-5, the J call TRBJ1-1, with 11 bases identical to TRBD1. The germline CDR1 and CDR2 sequences are MNHEY and SVGAGI. V lost 4 bases to trimming and J lost 5 bases; unmatched junction nucleotides: 3. The CDR3 contains 14 residues.

For this clone: The sample holds other DNA sequences that translate to the same CDR3. The chain employs TRBV29-1 and TRBJ2-3; TRBD1 might be the D (6 bases). V dropped 3 bases and J dropped 3 bases, with 7 bases sitting between them. This CDR3 has 12 amino acids. Germline V lookup: CDR1 SQVTM, CDR2 ANQGSEA. The CDR3 nucleotides read TGCAGCGTTGACAGGGGAACAGATACGCAGTATTTT. Protein: CSVDRGTDTQYF.

This clone was counted between two and nine times. The chain recombines TRBV11-3 with TRBJ2-4, with TRBD2 as a possible D gene (6 bases). Germline V gene data show CDR1 as SGHNT and CDR2 as YENEEA. The CDR3 consists of 13 residues. V was cut by 3 bases and J by 7 bases, with 10 bases left in between. The CDR3: CASSLGGGNIQYF. Here the CDR3 DNA reads TGTGCCAGCAGCTTGGGCGGAGGGAACATTCAGTACTTC.

This chain connects TRBV2 to TRBJ2-7; TRBD1 matches at 9 bases. The CDR3 loop spans 15 amino acids. V was clipped by 7 bases and J by 7 bases; unmatched bases: 14. The germline V gene encodes CDR1 SNHLY and CDR2 FYNNEI. The CDR3 DNA reads as TGTGCCAGCACCAGAGTGGGGACAGGGAATTGGGAGCAGTACTTC. Its protein product is CASTRVGTGNWEQYF.